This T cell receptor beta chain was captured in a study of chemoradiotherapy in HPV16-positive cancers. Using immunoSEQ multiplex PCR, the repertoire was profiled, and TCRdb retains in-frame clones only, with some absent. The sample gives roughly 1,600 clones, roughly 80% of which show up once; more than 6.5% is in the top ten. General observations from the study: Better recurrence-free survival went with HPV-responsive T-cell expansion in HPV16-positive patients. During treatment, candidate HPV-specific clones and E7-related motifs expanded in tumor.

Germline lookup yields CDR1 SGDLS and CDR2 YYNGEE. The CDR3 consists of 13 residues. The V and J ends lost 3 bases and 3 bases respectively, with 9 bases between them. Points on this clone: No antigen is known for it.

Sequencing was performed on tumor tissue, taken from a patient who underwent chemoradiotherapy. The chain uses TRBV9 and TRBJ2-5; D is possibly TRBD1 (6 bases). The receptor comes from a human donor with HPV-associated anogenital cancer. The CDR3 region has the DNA TGTGCCAGCAGCGCGGACAGAAAAGAGACCCAGTACTTC. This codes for CASSADRKETQYF.